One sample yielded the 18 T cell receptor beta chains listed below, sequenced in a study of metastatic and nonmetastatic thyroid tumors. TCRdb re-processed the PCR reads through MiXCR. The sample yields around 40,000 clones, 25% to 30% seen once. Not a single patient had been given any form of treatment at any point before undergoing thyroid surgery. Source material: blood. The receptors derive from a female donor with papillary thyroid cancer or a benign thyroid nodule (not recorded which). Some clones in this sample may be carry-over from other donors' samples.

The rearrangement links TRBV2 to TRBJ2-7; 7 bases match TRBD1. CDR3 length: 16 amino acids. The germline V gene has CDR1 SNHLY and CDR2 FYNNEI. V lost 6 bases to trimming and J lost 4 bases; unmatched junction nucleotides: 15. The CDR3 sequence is CASSLTQGSWTYEQYF. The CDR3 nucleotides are TGTGCCAGCAGCCTAACACAGGGGTCCTGGACTTACGAGCAGTACTTC.

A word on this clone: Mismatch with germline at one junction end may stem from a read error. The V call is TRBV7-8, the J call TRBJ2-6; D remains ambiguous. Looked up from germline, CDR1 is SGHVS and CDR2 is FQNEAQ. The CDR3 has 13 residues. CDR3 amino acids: CAGDNSEADVLTF. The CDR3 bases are TGTGCCGGTGATAACTCTGAGGCCGACGTCCTGACTTTC. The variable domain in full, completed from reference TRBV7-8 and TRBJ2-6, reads GAGVSQSPRYKVAKRGQDVALRCDPISGHVSLFWYQQALGQGPEFLTYFQNEAQLDKSGLPSDRFFAERPEGSVSTLKIQRTQQEDSAVYLCAGDNSEADVLTFGAGSRLTVL.

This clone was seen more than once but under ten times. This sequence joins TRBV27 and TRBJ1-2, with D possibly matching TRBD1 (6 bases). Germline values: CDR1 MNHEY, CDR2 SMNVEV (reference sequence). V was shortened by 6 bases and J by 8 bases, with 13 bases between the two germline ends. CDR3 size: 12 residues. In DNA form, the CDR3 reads TGTGCCAGCAGAGCAGGGGTCGGCGGCTACACCTTC. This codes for CASRAGVGGYTF.

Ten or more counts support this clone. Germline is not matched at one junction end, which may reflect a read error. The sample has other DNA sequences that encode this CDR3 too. For the CDR3, the DNA is TGTGCCAGCAGTTTGGGACTAGCGGGGGCATTACCCAATGAGCAATTCTTC. Protein product: CASSLGLAGALPNEQFF. The genes are TRBV27 and TRBJ2-1, with 14 bases identical to TRBD2. CDR3 size: 17 residues. Germline CDR1 and CDR2: MNHEY and SMNVEV (reference sequence).

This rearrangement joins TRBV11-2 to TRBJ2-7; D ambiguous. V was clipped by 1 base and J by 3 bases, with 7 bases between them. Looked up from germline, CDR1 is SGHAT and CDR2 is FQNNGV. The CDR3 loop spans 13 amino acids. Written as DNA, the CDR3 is TGTGCCAGCAGCTTAGGGTACGACTACGAGCAGTACTTC. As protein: CASSLGYDYEQYF.

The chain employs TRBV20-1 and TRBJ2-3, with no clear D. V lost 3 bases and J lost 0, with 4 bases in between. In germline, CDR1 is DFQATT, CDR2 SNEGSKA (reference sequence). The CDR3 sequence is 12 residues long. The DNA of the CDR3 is TGCAGTGCTAGTCCCAGCACAGATACGCAGTATTTT. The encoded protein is CSASPSTDTQYF.

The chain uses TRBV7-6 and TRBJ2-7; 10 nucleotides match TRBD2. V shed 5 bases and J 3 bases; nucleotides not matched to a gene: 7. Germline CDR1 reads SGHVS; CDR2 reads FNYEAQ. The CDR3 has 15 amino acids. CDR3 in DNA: TGTGCCAGCAGCCTAAGCGGGGGGGGCCTCTACGAGCAGTACTTC. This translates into CASSLSGGGLYEQYF.

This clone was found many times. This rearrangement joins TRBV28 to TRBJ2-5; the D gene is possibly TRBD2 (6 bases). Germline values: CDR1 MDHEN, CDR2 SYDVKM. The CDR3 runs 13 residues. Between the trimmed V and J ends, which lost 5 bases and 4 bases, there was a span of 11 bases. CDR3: CASSKGGVETQYF. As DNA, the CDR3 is TGTGCCAGCAGTAAAGGAGGGGTAGAGACCCAGTACTTC.

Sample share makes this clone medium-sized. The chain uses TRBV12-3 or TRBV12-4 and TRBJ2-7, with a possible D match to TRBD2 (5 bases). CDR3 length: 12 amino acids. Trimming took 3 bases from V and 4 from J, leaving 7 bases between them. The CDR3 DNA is TGTGCCAGCAGTTTCCGAGGGTACGAGCAGTACTTC. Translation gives CASSFRGYEQYF.

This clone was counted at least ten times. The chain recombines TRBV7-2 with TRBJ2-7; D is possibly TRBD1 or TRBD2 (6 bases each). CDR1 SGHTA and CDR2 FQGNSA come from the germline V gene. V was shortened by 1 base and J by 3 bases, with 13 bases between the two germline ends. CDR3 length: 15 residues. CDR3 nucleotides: TGTGCCAGCAGCTTAGAGGCAGGGGAGGTCTACGAGCAGTACTTC. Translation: CASSLEAGEVYEQYF.

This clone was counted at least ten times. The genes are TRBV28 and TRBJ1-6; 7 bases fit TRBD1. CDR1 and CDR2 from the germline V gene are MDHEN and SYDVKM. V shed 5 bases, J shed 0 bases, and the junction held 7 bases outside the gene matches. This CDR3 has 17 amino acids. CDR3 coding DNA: TGTGCCAGCAGTCTCCAGACAGGGAGCTCCTATAATTCACCCCTCCACTTT. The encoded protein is CASSLQTGSSYNSPLHF.

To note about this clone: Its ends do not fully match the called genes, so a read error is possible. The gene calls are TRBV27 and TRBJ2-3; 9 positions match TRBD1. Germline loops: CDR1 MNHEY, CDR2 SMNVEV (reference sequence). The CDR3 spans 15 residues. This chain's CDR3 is CTSRFLGQGADTQYF. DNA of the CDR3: TGTACCAGCCGGTTCCTGGGACAGGGAGCAGATACGCAGTATTTT.

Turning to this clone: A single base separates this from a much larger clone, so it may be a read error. The CDR3 loop is CSMAAGLYNEQFF. The CDR3 DNA follows: TGCAGTATGGCGGCAGGCTTATACAATGAGCAGTTCTTC. This sequence joins TRBV20-1 and TRBJ2-1; no firm D call. The CDR3 is 13 amino acids. The germline V gene has CDR1 DFQATT and CDR2 SNEGSKA (reference sequence). V was trimmed by 8 bases and J by 4 bases, leaving 15 bases between them.

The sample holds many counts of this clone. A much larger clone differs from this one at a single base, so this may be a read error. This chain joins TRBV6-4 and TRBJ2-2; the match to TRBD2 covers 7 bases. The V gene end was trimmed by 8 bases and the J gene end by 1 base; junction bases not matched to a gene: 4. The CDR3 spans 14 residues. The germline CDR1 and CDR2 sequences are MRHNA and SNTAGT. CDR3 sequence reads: CASGPSGNTGELFF. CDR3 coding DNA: TGTGCCAGCGGTCCTAGCGGGAACACCGGGGAGCTGTTTTTT.

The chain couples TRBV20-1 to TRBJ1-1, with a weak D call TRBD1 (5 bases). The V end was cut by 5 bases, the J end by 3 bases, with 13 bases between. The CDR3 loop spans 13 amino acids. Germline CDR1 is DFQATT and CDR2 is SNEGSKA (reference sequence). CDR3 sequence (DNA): TGCAGTGCTGGAGGGGTGAGGGACACTGAAGCTTTCTTT. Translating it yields CSAGGVRDTEAFF.

The CDR3 protein is CASSLVASNTEAFF. DNA for the CDR3: TGCGCCAGCAGCTTGGTGGCTTCTAACACTGAAGCTTTCTTT. This chain uses TRBV5-1 with TRBJ1-1; D not resolved. Germline CDR1 reads SGHRS; CDR2 reads YFSETQ. This CDR3 is 14 amino acids long. The V end lost 0 bases, the J end lost 2 bases, and 8 bases lay between the germline ends.

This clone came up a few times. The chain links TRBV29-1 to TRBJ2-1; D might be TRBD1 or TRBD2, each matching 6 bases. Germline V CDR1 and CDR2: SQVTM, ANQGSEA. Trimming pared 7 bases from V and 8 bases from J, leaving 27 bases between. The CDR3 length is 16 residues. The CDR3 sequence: CSDYPWGAGSSDEQFF. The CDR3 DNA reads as TGCAGCGATTATCCTTGGGGGGCAGGTAGTTCGGATGAGCAGTTCTTC.

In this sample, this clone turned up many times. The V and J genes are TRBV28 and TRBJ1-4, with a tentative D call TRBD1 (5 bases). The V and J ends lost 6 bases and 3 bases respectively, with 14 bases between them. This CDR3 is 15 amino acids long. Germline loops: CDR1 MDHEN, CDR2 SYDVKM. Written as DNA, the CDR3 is TGTGCCAGCAGCATCGGGGGGATGGCTAATGAAAAACTGTTTTTT. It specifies CASSIGGMANEKLFF.